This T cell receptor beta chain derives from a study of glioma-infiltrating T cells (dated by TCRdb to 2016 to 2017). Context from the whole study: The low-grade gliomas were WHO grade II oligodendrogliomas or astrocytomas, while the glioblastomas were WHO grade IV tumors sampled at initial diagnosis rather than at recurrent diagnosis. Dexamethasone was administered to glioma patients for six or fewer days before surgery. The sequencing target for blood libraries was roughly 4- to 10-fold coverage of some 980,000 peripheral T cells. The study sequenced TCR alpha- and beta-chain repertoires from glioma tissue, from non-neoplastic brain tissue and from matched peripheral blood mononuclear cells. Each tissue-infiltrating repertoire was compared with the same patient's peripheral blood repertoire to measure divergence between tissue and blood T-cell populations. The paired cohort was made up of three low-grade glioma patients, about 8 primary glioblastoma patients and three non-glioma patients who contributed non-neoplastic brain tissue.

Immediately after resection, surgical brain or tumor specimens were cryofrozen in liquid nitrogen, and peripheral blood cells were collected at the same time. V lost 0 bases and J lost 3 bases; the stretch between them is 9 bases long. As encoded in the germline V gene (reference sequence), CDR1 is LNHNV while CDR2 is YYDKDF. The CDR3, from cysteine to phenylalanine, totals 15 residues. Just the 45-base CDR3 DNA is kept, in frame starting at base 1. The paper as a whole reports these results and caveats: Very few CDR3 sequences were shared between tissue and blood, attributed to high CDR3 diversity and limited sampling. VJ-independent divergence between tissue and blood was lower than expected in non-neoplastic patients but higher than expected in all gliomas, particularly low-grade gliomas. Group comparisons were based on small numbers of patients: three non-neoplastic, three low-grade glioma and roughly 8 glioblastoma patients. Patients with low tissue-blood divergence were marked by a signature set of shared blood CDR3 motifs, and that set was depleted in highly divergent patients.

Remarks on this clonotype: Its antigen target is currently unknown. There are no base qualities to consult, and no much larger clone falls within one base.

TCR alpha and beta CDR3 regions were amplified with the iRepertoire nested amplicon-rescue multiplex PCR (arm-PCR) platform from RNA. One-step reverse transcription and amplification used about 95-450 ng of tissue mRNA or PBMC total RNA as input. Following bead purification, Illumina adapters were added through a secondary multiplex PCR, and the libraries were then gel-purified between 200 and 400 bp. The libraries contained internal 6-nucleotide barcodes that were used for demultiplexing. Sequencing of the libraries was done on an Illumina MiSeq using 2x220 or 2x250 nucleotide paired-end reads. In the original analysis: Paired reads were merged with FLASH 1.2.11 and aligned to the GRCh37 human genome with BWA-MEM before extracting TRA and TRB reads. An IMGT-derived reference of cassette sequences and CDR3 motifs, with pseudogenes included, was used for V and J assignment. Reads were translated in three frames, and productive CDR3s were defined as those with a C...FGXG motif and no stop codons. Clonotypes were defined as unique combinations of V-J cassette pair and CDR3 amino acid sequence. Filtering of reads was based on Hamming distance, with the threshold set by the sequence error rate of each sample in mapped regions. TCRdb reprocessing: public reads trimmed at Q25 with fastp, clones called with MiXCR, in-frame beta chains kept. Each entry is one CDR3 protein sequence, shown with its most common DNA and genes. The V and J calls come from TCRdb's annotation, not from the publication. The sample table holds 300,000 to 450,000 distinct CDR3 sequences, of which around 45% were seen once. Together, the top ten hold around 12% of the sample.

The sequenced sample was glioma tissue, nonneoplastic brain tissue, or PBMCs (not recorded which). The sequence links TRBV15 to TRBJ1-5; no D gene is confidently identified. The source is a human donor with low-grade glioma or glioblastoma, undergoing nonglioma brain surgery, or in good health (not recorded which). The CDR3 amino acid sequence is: CATSRDLGNNQPQHF. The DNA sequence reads TGTGCCACCAGCAGAGATTTGGGGAACAATCAGCCCCAGCATTTT.